What follows are 28 T cell receptor beta chains derived from one specimen sequenced in a study of cytomegalovirus exposure and HLA in healthy donors. It was with 60 Vbeta and 13 Jbeta primers that the PCR ran. Generated by immunoSEQ multiplex PCR, the TCRdb table keeps only in-frame clones and is missing some. Found here are 150,000 to 200,000 clones, approximately 80% of them singletons; the top ten hold 2.2%. Sequencing used PBMCs. These receptors were taken from a woman aged 25 to 39 in good health and CMV-seronegative.

The CDR3 region has the DNA TGCGCCAGCAGCCAAGATGTGGCAGGGATTTATCAAGCTTTCTTT. Protein sequence: CASSQDVAGIYQAFF. The chain is built from TRBV4-3 and TRBJ1-1; D may be TRBD1 (5 bases). This CDR3 has 15 amino acids. The germline V and J ends were trimmed by 0 bases and 9 bases, with 17 bases remaining between them. The V gene's germline CDR1 is LGHNA and CDR2 YSLEER.

In this sample, this clone turned up a few times. This sequence joins TRBV5-6 and TRBJ1-5; 9 bases align to TRBD1. CDR1 is SGHDT, CDR2 YYEEEE, per germline. V shed 4 bases, J shed 16 bases, and the junction held 9 bases outside the gene matches. CDR3 length equals 12 residues. CDR3 coding DNA: TGTGCCAGCAGCGCCTCCGGGACAGGGATTCATTTT. Translating gives CASSASGTGIHF. Variable domain in full (rest from reference TRBV5-6 and TRBJ1-5): DAGVTQSPTHLIKTRGQQVTLRCSPKSGHDTVSWYQQALGQGPQFIFQYYEEEERQRGNFPDRFSGHQFPNYSSELNVNALLLGDSALYLCASSASGTGIHFGDGTRLSIL.

The V gene is TRBV19, the J gene TRBJ2-3, with 9 bases lining up with TRBD1. CDR1 and CDR2 from the germline V gene are LNHDA and SQIVND (reference sequence). V trimming: 7 bases; J trimming: 3 bases; junction bases outside the gene matches: 5. This CDR3 contains 14 residues. The chain's CDR3 is CASIDGQGTDTQYF. The DNA for the CDR3 is TGTGCCAGTATAGACGGACAGGGGACAGATACGCAGTATTTT.

This clone was counted once. One end of the junction varies from germline; a read error may be responsible. The CDR3: CSSSATGLGEQYF. CDR3 coding DNA: TGTTCCAGCAGCGCGACAGGCCTGGGGGAGCAGTACTTC. The chain carries TRBV7-9 and TRBJ2-7; tentative D call: TRBD1 (6 bases). The CDR3 extends over 13 amino acids. The germline CDR1 and CDR2 sequences are SEHNR and FQNEAQ (reference sequence).

This chain links TRBV28 with TRBJ1-1; 9 bases align to TRBD1. The length of the CDR3 is 16 residues. Per germline, CDR1 MDHEN and CDR2 SYDVKM. The junction had 12 bases not matched to a gene; V was cut back by 6 bases and J by 4 bases. The CDR3 spells CASSRLGQGGGTEAFF. CDR3 bases: TGTGCCAGCAGCCGGCTGGGACAGGGAGGAGGCACTGAAGCTTTCTTT.

The gene calls are TRBV27 and TRBJ1-5; tentative D call: TRBD1 (5 bases). Trimming took off 3 bases at V and 4 bases at J, with 7 bases between the two ends. The CDR3 runs 13 residues. The V gene's germline CDR1 is MNHEY and CDR2 SMNVEV (reference sequence). CDR3 coding DNA: TGTGCCAGCAGTTTTGCAGGGAATCAGCCCCAGCATTTT. Translation: CASSFAGNQPQHF.

This clone was detected once. This chain joins TRBV13 and TRBJ2-3; tentative D call: TRBD1 (5 bases). CDR3 length equals 15 residues. Germline CDR1 PRHDT, CDR2 FYEKMQ (reference sequence). Deletions cut 5 bases from V and 5 bases from J, with 17 bases between. In DNA form, the CDR3 reads TGTGCCAGCAGCGTACCTGGTTCAGGGATAGATACGCAGTATTTT. Translating gives CASSVPGSGIDTQYF. The full variable domain, completed using reference TRBV13 and TRBJ2-3, is AAGVIQSPRHLIKEKRETATLKCYPIPRHDTVYWYQQGPGQDPQFLISFYEKMQSDKGSIPDRFSAQQFSDYHSELNMSSLELGDSALYFCASSVPGSGIDTQYFGPGTRLTVL.

This clone has just a few counts. The V call is TRBV10-2, the J call TRBJ2-4, with D uncertain. Germline V gene data show CDR1 as WSHSY and CDR2 as SAAADI. With 2 bases removed from V and 1 base from J, the gap between germline ends came to 3 bases. The CDR3 extends over 13 amino acids. The CDR3 loop reads CASSESAKNIQYF. Written as DNA, the CDR3 is TGCGCCAGCAGTGAGAGCGCCAAAAACATTCAGTACTTC.

With respect to this clone: Germline and junction disagree at one end, which may indicate a read error. V gene TRBV7-2 combines with J gene TRBJ1-1; no clear D gene. Per germline, CDR1 SGHTA and CDR2 FQGNSA. This CDR3 spans 15 amino acids. The CDR3 here is CASSLAGASNTETFF. The DNA for the CDR3 is TGTGCCAGCAGCTTAGCGGGCGCATCGAACACTGAAACTTTCTTT. The variable domain in full, with the rest retrieved from reference TRBV7-2 and TRBJ1-1, is GAGVSQSPSNKVTEKGKDVELRCDPISGHTALYWYRQSLGQGLEFLIYFQGNSAPDKSGLPSDRFSAERTGGSVSTLTIQRTQQEDSAVYLCASSLAGASNTETFFGQGTRLTVV.

Here the CDR3 DNA reads TGTGCCAGCAGTTTCTCTCGACTAGCTGCCTACAATGAGCAGTTCTTC. This translates into CASSFSRLAAYNEQFF. The V call is TRBV27, the J call TRBJ2-1; the match to TRBD2 covers 7 bases. J was trimmed by 2 bases and V by 3 bases; bases with no gene match: 7. The CDR3 spans 16 residues. Germline loops: CDR1 MNHEY, CDR2 SMNVEV (reference sequence).

This clone has just one count. The rearrangement uses TRBV2 and TRBJ1-2; D gene uncertain. Trimming pared 0 bases from V and 6 bases from J, leaving 17 bases between. The CDR3 is 16 residues long. CDR1 and CDR2 from the germline V gene are SNHLY and FYNNEI. DNA of the CDR3: TGTGCCAGCAGTGAAGCGCTTCTTGGAGGGAAGGATGGCTACACCTTC. It is translated as CASSEALLGGKDGYTF.

The gene calls are TRBV4-1 and TRBJ2-3, with 12 bases matching TRBD2. This CDR3 region has 20 residues. V lost 0 bases, J lost 5 bases, and 15 bases stayed unmatched. CDR1 MGHRA and CDR2 YSYEKL come from the germline V gene. Written as DNA, the CDR3 is TGCGCCAGCAGCCAAGAAGGGGCAGGGGCTAGCGGGAGGGCATTAGATACGCAGTATTTT. It specifies CASSQEGAGASGRALDTQYF.

This clone was counted once. This chain connects TRBV27 to TRBJ1-6; tentative D call: TRBD1 (6 bases). Per the germline V gene, CDR1 is MNHEY and CDR2 is SMNVEV (reference sequence). Trimming shortened V by 10 bases and J by 1 base, and 17 bases separated the two germline ends. The CDR3 length is 16 residues. CDR3 bases: TGTGCCAACAACAGGGACCTCGCTTCCTATAATTCACCCCTCCACTTT. As protein: CANNRDLASYNSPLHF.

The rearrangement joins TRBV1 to TRBJ2-1; the table's D call of TRBD2 was not tested on the DNA. TRBV1 is a pseudogene. CDR3 length equals 16 residues. The CDR3 here is CTSSQVVAGENNEQFF. The CDR3 nucleotides read TGCACCAGCAGCCAAGTCGTAGCGGGGGAAAACAATGAGCAGTTCTTC.

This clone was detected only a few times. This sequence joins TRBV7-6 and TRBJ2-3, with D tentatively TRBD1 (6 bases). Germline lookup yields CDR1 SGHVS and CDR2 FNYEAQ. V lost 6 bases and J lost 1, with 20 bases in between. There are 17 residues in the CDR3. The CDR3 protein is CASSKQGIVFGTDTQYF. CDR3 nucleotide sequence: TGTGCCAGCAGTAAACAGGGAATAGTCTTCGGCACAGATACGCAGTATTTT.

The rearrangement joins TRBV10-2 to TRBJ2-7; 7 bases fit TRBD2. In germline, CDR1 is WSHSY, CDR2 SAAADI. The length of the CDR3 is 14 residues. With V trimmed by 3 bases and J by 4 bases, 6 bases remained unmatched. This CDR3 reads CASSDLGGWYEQYF. The CDR3 DNA follows: TGCGCCAGCAGTGATCTGGGGGGGTGGTACGAGCAGTACTTC.

The CDR3 region is CASSSDSLAYSSTDTQYF. In nucleotides, the CDR3 is TGTGCCAGCAGCTCTGACTCACTAGCGTACTCTAGCACAGATACGCAGTATTTT. The J gene is TRBJ2-3, the V gene TRBV7-8; 7 bases line up with TRBD2. Germline V gene sequence: CDR1 SGHVS, CDR2 FQNEAQ. The V gene end was trimmed by 4 bases and the J gene end by 0 bases; junction bases not matched to a gene: 13. CDR3 length: 18 residues.

This clone was recorded a few times. The V and J genes are TRBV14 and TRBJ2-1; 8 bases fit TRBD1. Germline lookup yields CDR1 SGHDN and CDR2 FVKESK. CDR3 length: 17 amino acids. V gave up 3 bases and J gave up 2 bases; unmatched junction bases: 9. The CDR3 sequence is CASSQAQGVRAYNEQFF. CDR3 DNA sequence: TGTGCCAGCAGCCAGGCACAGGGGGTAAGGGCCTACAATGAGCAGTTCTTC.

The J gene is TRBJ2-5, the V gene TRBV4-1; 9 bases line up with TRBD1. Trimming took 1 base from V and 4 from J; bases not matched to a gene: 19. The CDR3 is 20 residues long. CDR1 is MGHRA, CDR2 YSYEKL, per germline. This chain's CDR3 is CASSQARGQGGGVGGETQYF. The CDR3 DNA reads TGCGCCAGCAGCCAAGCCCGGGGACAGGGTGGGGGAGTGGGCGGAGAGACCCAGTACTTC.

This rearrangement joins TRBV9 to TRBJ2-7; TRBD1 matches at 10 bases. The CDR3 is 15 amino acids. Germline-derived CDR1 and CDR2 are SGDLS and YYNGEE. The J segment lost 7 bases and the V segment lost 3 bases, leaving 10 bases of the junction unmatched. CDR3 nucleotide sequence: TGTGCCAGCAGCGCTTCCGGGACAGGGGTTTTTGAGCAGTACTTC. Residues: CASSASGTGVFEQYF.

This clone was picked up many times. The chain is built from TRBV4-3 and TRBJ2-1; TRBD2 might be the D (6 bases). The CDR3 runs 16 residues. V was cut by 0 bases and J by 10 bases, with 19 bases left in between. Germline-derived CDR1 and CDR2 are LGHNA and YSLEER. In DNA, the CDR3 is TGCGCCAGCAGCCAAGATCGAAGGCTGGGCGGGGCGGAGCAGTTCTTC. Translation: CASSQDRRLGGAEQFF.

The chain combines TRBV4-3 with TRBJ2-1, with D tentatively TRBD1 (5 bases). The V and J ends lost 4 bases and 8 bases respectively, with 9 bases between them. The CDR3 is 12 amino acids. In germline, CDR1 is LGHNA, CDR2 YSLEER. The CDR3 coding sequence is TGCGCCAGCAGCCCTCAGGGCGATGAGCAGTTCTTC. Protein product: CASSPQGDEQFF.

The chain recombines TRBV28 with TRBJ2-7; TRBD1 matches at 7 bases. Germline CDR1 MDHEN, CDR2 SYDVKM. The CDR3 loop spans 15 amino acids. V lost 4 bases to trimming and J lost 2 bases; unmatched junction nucleotides: 8. The CDR3 here is CASSSWTGRTYEQYF. The CDR3 bases are TGTGCCAGCAGTTCTTGGACAGGCAGAACCTACGAGCAGTACTTC.

The J gene is TRBJ2-7, the V gene TRBV7-2; 9 bases match TRBD2. The V segment lost 3 bases and the J segment 3 bases; nucleotides outside the gene matches: 18. This CDR3 region has 19 residues. Looked up from germline, CDR1 is SGHTA and CDR2 is FQGNSA. The CDR3 bases are TGTGCCAGCAGCTTCAGGGTTACGGGCGGGAGGGCCGGATACTACGAGCAGTACTTC. Its protein product is CASSFRVTGGRAGYYEQYF.

The chain has TRBV7-9 and TRBJ2-2; 9 nucleotides agree with TRBD2. The CDR3 runs 15 residues. V shed 6 bases and J 6 bases; nucleotides not matched to a gene: 8. From germline, CDR1 is SEHNR and CDR2 FQNEAQ (reference sequence). CDR3 nucleotides: TGTGCCAGCAGACCTGGGACTAGCTCTGCCGGGGAGCTGTTTTTT. Encoded protein: CASRPGTSSAGELFF.

This rearrangement joins TRBV4-1 to TRBJ2-7; 8 bases line up with TRBD2. The V and J ends lost 4 bases and 3 bases, in that order; junction bases with no gene match: 11. Germline V gene data show CDR1 as MGHRA and CDR2 as YSYEKL. This CDR3 contains 16 residues. The CDR3 sequence is CASSLQGPGGNYEQYF. In nucleotides, the CDR3 is TGCGCCAGCAGCCTCCAAGGACCGGGGGGGAACTACGAGCAGTACTTC.

The chain couples TRBV28 to TRBJ1-5; 12 nucleotides match TRBD1. Germline loops: CDR1 MDHEN, CDR2 SYDVKM. J lost 3 bases, V lost 3 bases, and 9 bases had no gene match. This CDR3 spans 18 amino acids. The CDR3 DNA is TGTGCCAGCAGTTTTTTGGGACAGGGGGCGAGTTACAATCAGCCCCAGCATTTT. It translates to CASSFLGQGASYNQPQHF.

The chain is built from TRBV7-9 and TRBJ2-1; D gene ambiguous. The CDR3 spans 15 residues. Looked up from germline, CDR1 is SEHNR and CDR2 is FQNEAQ (reference sequence). Trimming shortened V by 6 bases and J by 0 bases, and 12 bases separated the two germline ends. CDR3 loop: CASSYPAASYNEQFF. The DNA of the CDR3 is TGTGCCAGCAGTTACCCGGCGGCCTCCTACAATGAGCAGTTCTTC.